A single sample is the source of the 21 T cell receptor beta chains below, sequenced in a study of T cell responses to AZD1222 COVID-19 vaccine. Method: immunoSEQ multiplex PCR; TCRdb's copy keeps in-frame clones and lacks some. The sample yields about 130,000 clones, 90% seen once. The sample was peripheral blood, taken on day 0 of AZD1222 vaccination. All receptors come from an adult in good health.

The chain links TRBV6-5 to TRBJ1-2; maybe TRBD1 (6 bases). The CDR3 has 13 amino acids. The ends were cut back, 2 bases at V and 4 bases at J, with 8 bases in the middle. Germline loops: CDR1 MNHEY, CDR2 SVGAGI. The CDR3: CASSYRGPYGYTF. The CDR3 region has the DNA TGTGCCAGCAGTTACCGGGGGCCCTATGGCTACACCTTC.

The chain joins TRBV27 to TRBJ2-5; 7 positions match TRBD1. J gave up 5 bases and V 5 bases, and 8 bases lay outside the gene matches. CDR1 MNHEY and CDR2 SMNVEV come from the germline V gene (reference sequence). The CDR3 is 14 residues long. The CDR3 here is CASSRHRGSETQYF. CDR3 coding DNA: TGTGCCAGCAGTCGCCACAGGGGATCCGAGACCCAGTACTTC.

This clone came up once. J is TRBJ1-2 and V is TRBV28, with D tentatively TRBD1 (5 bases). The CDR3 has 13 residues. The germline V gene has CDR1 MDHEN and CDR2 SYDVKM. Between the trimmed V and J ends, which lost 6 bases and 4 bases, there was a span of 12 bases. The CDR3 nucleotides read TGTGCCAGCAGACGGGACCCCCGCTATGGCTACACCTTC. This encodes CASRRDPRYGYTF.

The chain recombines TRBV4-2 with TRBJ2-1; no firm D call. Per germline, CDR1 LGHNA and CDR2 YNFKEQ. This CDR3 comprises 16 residues. V was cut by 0 bases and J by 0 bases, with 9 bases left in between. The CDR3 DNA follows: TGTGCCAGCAGCCAAGAGATCGTCAGCTCCTACAATGAGCAGTTCTTC. Its protein is CASSQEIVSSYNEQFF.

This clone was seen more than once but under ten times. The genes are TRBV9 and TRBJ1-1; TRBD1 might be the D (5 bases). V lost 4 bases to trimming and J lost 1 base, with 11 bases between them. CDR3 length: 14 residues. CDR1 and CDR2 (germline): SGDLS, YYNGEE. The CDR3 bases are TGTGCCAGCAGCCCTTCAACAGGGAACACTGAAGCTTTCTTT. Translating gives CASSPSTGNTEAFF.

In its sample, this clone was seen many times. CDR3 nucleotide sequence: TGTGCCAGCAGCTTAGCGGGAGGCCCCTACGAGCAGTACTTC. Translated: CASSLAGGPYEQYF. The chain is built from TRBV7-2 and TRBJ2-7; D possibly corresponds to TRBD2 (6 bases). This CDR3 has 14 amino acids. Germline CDR1 is SGHTA and CDR2 is FQGNSA. V was cut by 0 bases and J by 2 bases, with 8 bases left in between.

V usage is TRBV9 and J usage is TRBJ1-2, with D unresolved. V was pared by 4 bases and J by 4 bases, with 11 bases between. The germline V gene has CDR1 SGDLS and CDR2 YYNGEE. The CDR3 contains 13 residues. The CDR3 DNA reads TGTGCCAGCAGCTTCGTAGGATCCTATGGCTACACCTTC. Translation gives CASSFVGSYGYTF. The full variable domain, in which reference TRBV9 and TRBJ1-2 provide the parts outside the CDR3, is DSGVTQTPKHLITATGQRVTLRCSPRSGDLSVYWYQQSLDQGLQFLIQYYNGEERAKGNILERFSAQQFPDLHSELNLSSLELGDSALYFCASSFVGSYGYTFGSGTRLTVV.

The genes are TRBV7-3 and TRBJ2-1; D remains ambiguous. Trimming stripped 2 bases from V and 0 bases from J, with 8 bases between. Germline CDR1 and CDR2: SGHTA and FQGTGA. The CDR3 length is 15 residues. CDR3 sequence: CASSLDSSSYNEQFF. CDR3 sequence (DNA): TGTGCCAGCAGCTTAGACTCCAGCTCCTACAATGAGCAGTTCTTC.

J is TRBJ2-1 and V is TRBV29-1; 10 nucleotides line up with TRBD2. This CDR3 is built from 14 residues. J was trimmed by 6 bases and V by 4 bases; bases with no gene match: 6. Germline V lookup: CDR1 SQVTM, CDR2 ANQGSEA. This chain's CDR3 is CSVGAGGPPNEQFF. CDR3 nucleotides: TGCAGCGTTGGAGCGGGGGGGCCGCCCAATGAGCAGTTCTTC.

V gene TRBV3-1 (or the pseudogene TRBV3-2) combines with J gene TRBJ2-5; the match to TRBD1 covers 7 bases. This CDR3 spans 15 amino acids. V lost 5 bases to trimming and J lost 4 bases; unmatched junction nucleotides: 10. Germline-derived CDR1 and CDR2 are LGHDT and YNNKEL (reference sequence). The CDR3 sequence: CASSTTNTGVETQYF. The CDR3, as DNA: TGTGCCAGCAGCACCACGAATACAGGGGTAGAGACCCAGTACTTC.

The V gene is TRBV5-6, the J gene TRBJ1-5; 8 nucleotides align to TRBD1. The V and J ends lost 4 bases and 1 base, in that order; junction bases with no gene match: 10. The CDR3 consists of 17 residues. CDR1 is SGHDT and CDR2 is YYEEEE in the germline V gene. The DNA of the CDR3 is TGTGCCAGCAGCATGGGGCCAGGGGGCCGGAGCAATCAGCCCCAGCATTTT. This gives the protein CASSMGPGGRSNQPQHF. The whole variable domain, filled in from reference TRBV5-6 and TRBJ1-5, reads DAGVTQSPTHLIKTRGQQVTLRCSPKSGHDTVSWYQQALGQGPQFIFQYYEEEERQRGNFPDRFSGHQFPNYSSELNVNALLLGDSALYLCASSMGPGGRSNQPQHFGDGTRLSIL.

The rearrangement links TRBV19 to TRBJ1-1; tentatively, D is TRBD1 (5 bases). This CDR3 comprises 13 residues. CDR1 LNHDA and CDR2 SQIVND come from the germline V gene (reference sequence). Trimming left V 9 bases short and J 11 bases short, with 22 bases between. For the CDR3, the DNA is TGTGCCAGGATTTGGGGACTAGCCCCGGTGGCTTTCTTT. It specifies CARIWGLAPVAFF. The entire variable domain, with the rest obtained from reference TRBV19 and TRBJ1-1, is as follows: DGGITQSPKYLFRKEGQNVTLSCEQNLNHDAMYWYRQDPGQGLRLIYYSQIVNDFQKGDIAEGYSVSREKKESFPLTVTSAQKNPTAFYLCARIWGLAPVAFFGQGTRLTVV.

The rearrangement joins TRBV4-3 to TRBJ2-5, with D uncertain. The CDR3 is made up of 14 amino acids. From germline, CDR1 is LGHNA and CDR2 YSLEER. V dropped 1 base and J dropped 2 bases, with 8 bases sitting between them. The CDR3 loop is CASSQGLGQETQYF. Written as DNA, the CDR3 is TGCGCCAGCAGCCAAGGACTGGGGCAAGAGACCCAGTACTTC.

This clone was counted at least ten times. As DNA, the CDR3 is TGCGCCAGCAGCTTGGGATCGGGCGGGGTCAAAAACATTCAGTACTTC. Its translation: CASSLGSGGVKNIQYF. The V call is TRBV5-1, the J call TRBJ2-4; weak D call: TRBD2 (6 bases). The CDR3 spans 16 residues. The germline V gene has CDR1 SGHRS and CDR2 YFSETQ. V shed 0 bases and J shed 3 bases, with 13 bases lying between them.

This rearrangement joins TRBV19 to TRBJ2-2; TRBD1 matches 8 bases. The CDR3 consists of 15 residues. CDR1 is LNHDA, CDR2 SQIVND, per germline (reference sequence). With V trimmed by 4 bases and J by 5 bases, 6 bases remained unmatched. The chain's CDR3 is CASSRDRWGTGELFF. CDR3 DNA sequence: TGTGCCAGTAGTAGGGACAGGTGGGGGACCGGGGAGCTGTTTTTT.

This CDR3 is CAIMVSGGSGNTIYF. CDR3 in DNA: TGTGCCATCATGGTAAGTGGGGGATCTGGAAACACCATATATTTT. This chain joins TRBV10-3 and TRBJ1-3; weak D call: TRBD1 (5 bases). This CDR3 region has 15 residues. CDR1 and CDR2 (germline): ENHRY, SYGVKD. V lost 7 bases, J lost 1 base, and 14 bases lay in between.

The CDR3 nucleotides read TGTGCCAGCAGTTTTTACAGGGGGAGTCGGGTGAACACTGAAGCTTTCTTT. As protein: CASSFYRGSRVNTEAFF. V gene TRBV28 combines with J gene TRBJ1-1; TRBD1 matches 8 bases. Per germline, CDR1 MDHEN and CDR2 SYDVKM. The CDR3 runs 17 residues. The J segment lost 0 bases and the V segment lost 3 bases, leaving 9 bases of the junction unmatched.

The V call is TRBV7-8, the J call TRBJ1-6; 8 positions agree with TRBD1. Germline trimming cut 5 bases from V and 8 bases from J; bases unmatched to any gene: 8. This CDR3 contains 15 residues. CDR1 SGHVS and CDR2 FQNEAQ come from the germline V gene. The CDR3 nucleotides are TGTGCCAGCAGCCTCCGGACAGGGAGGGATTCACCCCTCCACTTT. The encoded protein is CASSLRTGRDSPLHF.

The V call is TRBV18, the J call TRBJ2-1; no definite D call. With 0 bases removed from V and 5 bases from J, the gap between germline ends came to 11 bases. The CDR3 loop spans 15 amino acids. CDR1 is KGHSH and CDR2 is LQKENI in the germline V gene. CDR3 loop: CASSPPNLADNEQFF. The DNA for the CDR3 is TGTGCCAGCTCACCACCGAACCTGGCGGACAATGAGCAGTTCTTC.

The V call is TRBV9, the J call TRBJ2-2; maybe TRBD1 (5 bases). This CDR3 has 16 residues. Trimming removed 5 bases from V and 0 bases from J, with 14 bases in between. CDR1 and CDR2 (germline): SGDLS, YYNGEE. CDR3 nucleotides: TGTGCCAGCAGTCAACAGGCGTTCACGAACACCGGGGAGCTGTTTTTT. Amino acid sequence: CASSQQAFTNTGELFF.

The chain recombines TRBV6-4 with TRBJ2-1; 11 positions agree with TRBD2. The CDR3 contains 14 residues. Germline CDR1 and CDR2: MRHNA and SNTAGT. With V trimmed by 4 bases and J by 7 bases, 3 bases remained unmatched. The CDR3 nucleotides are TGTGCCAGCAGTGTAGCGGGGGGGCAGAATGAGCAGTTCTTC. This translates into CASSVAGGQNEQFF.